The following is a T cell receptor beta chain sequence with its context. Its cognate antigen is unknown. Isocitrate dehydrogenase mutation was absent in all glioblastoma patients. PBMC sampling occurred before vaccination, two weeks after the third dose, and at progression. CDR1 and CDR2 (germline): MNHNS, SASEGT. Deletions cut 4 bases from V and 2 bases from J, with 12 bases between. CDR3 length: 15 residues. The data belong to a study of glioma-infiltrating T cells after dendritic cell vaccination. General study findings and limits: The cohort had few patients with full blood and tumor sets.

Sequencing used immunoSEQ multiplex PCR; TCRdb keeps in-frame clones, though not all of them. The repertoire has tens of thousands of clones, more than 65% of them found once; the top ten carry approximately 35%. Sequencing used blood, obtained before dendritic cell vaccination. This TCR was sampled from a human donor with glioblastoma. This chain joins TRBV6-1 and TRBJ1-5, with D hard to call. DNA of the CDR3: TGTGCCAGCAGTGTGCAAGGCCTAGGCAATCAGCCCCAGCATTTT. Translating gives CASSVQGLGNQPQHF.